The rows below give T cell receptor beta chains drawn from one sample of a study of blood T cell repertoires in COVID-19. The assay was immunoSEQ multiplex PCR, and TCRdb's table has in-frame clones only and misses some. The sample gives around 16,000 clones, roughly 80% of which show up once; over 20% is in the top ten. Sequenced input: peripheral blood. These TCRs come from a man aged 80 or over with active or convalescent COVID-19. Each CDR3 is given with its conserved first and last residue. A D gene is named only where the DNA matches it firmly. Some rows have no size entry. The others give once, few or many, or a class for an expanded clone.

CDR3aa: CASSGRDRGYNEQFF
CDR3nt: TGTGCCAGCAGCGGGAGGGACAGGGGCTACAATGAGCAGTTCTTC
len: 15
d_gene: TRBD1
abundance: once
j_gene: TRBJ2-1
v_gene: TRBV6-5

CDR3aa: CASSQVGWESEAFF
CDR3nt: TGTGCCAGCAGCCAAGTTGGTTGGGAGTCTGAAGCTTTCTTT
len: 14
d_gene: -
abundance: -
j_gene: TRBJ1-1
v_gene: TRBV3-1/TRBV3-2

CDR3aa: CASSVAGGQYNEQFF
CDR3nt: TGTGCCAGCAGCGTAGCGGGGGGGCAATACAATGAGCAGTTCTTC
len: 15
d_gene: TRBD2
abundance: -
j_gene: TRBJ2-1
v_gene: TRBV11-3

CDR3aa: CAWSKGDRMNTEAFF
CDR3nt: TGTGCCTGGAGCAAAGGGGACAGGATGAACACTGAAGCTTTCTTT
len: 15
d_gene: TRBD1
abundance: -
j_gene: TRBJ1-1
v_gene: TRBV30

CDR3aa: CASSYRERTPEQFF
CDR3nt: TGTGCCAGCAGCTACAGGGAAAGAACCCCCGAGCAGTTCTTC
len: 14
d_gene: -
abundance: -
j_gene: TRBJ2-1
v_gene: TRBV11-2

CDR3aa: CASRVQGTGSYEQYF
CDR3nt: TGTGCCAGCAGGGTACAGGGGACAGGGTCCTACGAGCAGTACTTC
len: 15
d_gene: TRBD1
abundance: -
j_gene: TRBJ2-7
v_gene: TRBV27

CDR3aa: CASSQEVGTEPSPLHF
CDR3nt: TGCGCCAGCAGCCAAGAGGTCGGGACAGAACCTTCACCCCTCCACTTT
len: 16
d_gene: TRBD1
abundance: -
j_gene: TRBJ1-6
v_gene: TRBV4-3

CDR3aa: CASSSDRGDYGYTF
CDR3nt: TGTGCCAGCAGCTCGGACAGGGGAGACTATGGCTACACCTTC
len: 14
d_gene: TRBD1
abundance: -
j_gene: TRBJ1-2
v_gene: TRBV7-9

CDR3aa: CAISARDRAYNEQFF
CDR3nt: TGTGCCATCAGTGCAAGGGACAGGGCCTACAATGAGCAGTTCTTC
len: 15
d_gene: TRBD1
abundance: -
j_gene: TRBJ2-1
v_gene: TRBV10-3

CDR3aa: CASSLVWTGRNTGELFF
CDR3nt: TGTGCCAGCAGCTTAGTCTGGACAGGCCGAAACACCGGGGAGCTGTTTTTT
len: 17
d_gene: TRBD1
abundance: -
j_gene: TRBJ2-2
v_gene: TRBV11-2

CDR3aa: CASSLAAGSGNEKLFF
CDR3nt: TGCGCCAGCAGCTTGGCCGCAGGGTCGGGTAATGAAAAACTGTTTTTT
len: 16
d_gene: -
abundance: once
j_gene: TRBJ1-4
v_gene: TRBV5-1

CDR3aa: CASSARGGGGLTDTQYF
CDR3nt: TGTGCCAGCAGCGCAAGGGGTGGCGGGGGGCTCACAGATACGCAGTATTTT
len: 17
d_gene: TRBD2
abundance: -
j_gene: TRBJ2-3
v_gene: TRBV27

CDR3aa: CASRGLANTGELFF
CDR3nt: TGTGCCAGCAGGGGGCTAGCGAACACCGGGGAGCTGTTTTTT
len: 14
d_gene: -
abundance: -
j_gene: TRBJ2-2
v_gene: TRBV6-4

CDR3aa: CASSPPGQNTEAFF
CDR3nt: TGTGCCAGCTCACCACCGGGACAGAACACTGAAGCTTTCTTT
len: 14
d_gene: -
abundance: -
j_gene: TRBJ1-1
v_gene: TRBV18

CDR3aa: CASSPRGDREVYEQYF
CDR3nt: TGTGCCAGTAGTCCGAGGGGTGACAGGGAGGTCTACGAGCAGTACTTC
len: 16
d_gene: -
abundance: once
j_gene: TRBJ2-7
v_gene: TRBV19

CDR3aa: CASRTGYNQPQHF
CDR3nt: TGTGCCAGCAGAACAGGATACAATCAGCCCCAGCATTTT
len: 13
d_gene: -
abundance: -
j_gene: TRBJ1-5
v_gene: TRBV2

CDR3aa: CASSPRLAGADTQYF
CDR3nt: TGTGCCAGCAGTCCACGCCTAGCGGGGGCAGATACGCAGTATTTT
len: 15
d_gene: TRBD2
abundance: once
j_gene: TRBJ2-3
v_gene: TRBV28

CDR3aa: CASSPSPQGWEQYF
CDR3nt: TGTGCCAGCAGCCCGAGTCCACAGGGTTGGGAGCAGTACTTC
len: 14
d_gene: -
abundance: -
j_gene: TRBJ2-7
v_gene: TRBV3-1/TRBV3-2

CDR3aa: CASSTGTGVNQPQHF
CDR3nt: TGCGCCAGCAGCACCGGGACAGGGGTAAATCAGCCCCAGCATTTT
len: 15
d_gene: TRBD1
abundance: once
j_gene: TRBJ1-5
v_gene: TRBV5-1

CDR3aa: CASSYSGTGGSNIQYF
CDR3nt: TGTGCCAGCAGTTACTCGGGGACAGGGGGCTCGAACATTCAGTACTTC
len: 16
d_gene: TRBD1
abundance: -
j_gene: TRBJ2-4
v_gene: TRBV6-5

CDR3aa: CASSSTSLSGDASTDTQYF
CDR3nt: TGTGCCAGCAGTTCGACCTCCCTTAGCGGGGATGCTAGCACAGATACGCAGTATTTT
len: 19
d_gene: TRBD2
abundance: -
j_gene: TRBJ2-3
v_gene: TRBV27

CDR3aa: CSGRPGRSWRGGLETQYF
CDR3nt: TGCAGCGGTCGACCGGGACGGAGCTGGCGGGGGGGCCTGGAGACCCAGTACTTC
len: 18
d_gene: TRBD2
abundance: -
j_gene: TRBJ2-5
v_gene: TRBV29-1

CDR3aa: CASSEYRYSSYEQYF
CDR3nt: TGTGCCAGCAGTGAATATCGGTACAGCTCCTACGAGCAGTACTTC
len: 15
d_gene: -
abundance: -
j_gene: TRBJ2-7
v_gene: TRBV25-1

CDR3aa: CASSPGTGELFF
CDR3nt: TGTGCCAGCAGCCCGGGCACCGGGGAGCTGTTTTTT
len: 12
d_gene: -
abundance: once
j_gene: TRBJ2-2
v_gene: TRBV7-8

CDR3aa: CASSPLAADTQYF
CDR3nt: TGTGCCAGCAGCCCGCTAGCGGCAGATACGCAGTATTTT
len: 13
d_gene: TRBD2
abundance: -
j_gene: TRBJ2-3
v_gene: TRBV6-4

CDR3aa: CASSEGGSFTYEQYF
CDR3nt: TGTGCCAGCAGTGAAGGGGGCAGCTTTACCTACGAGCAGTACTTC
len: 15
d_gene: -
abundance: -
j_gene: TRBJ2-7
v_gene: TRBV6-1

CDR3aa: CASSPDCSSYNEQFF
CDR3nt: TGCGCCAGCAGTCCTGACTGCAGCTCCTACAATGAGCAGTTCTTC
len: 15
d_gene: -
abundance: once
j_gene: TRBJ2-1
v_gene: TRBV10-1

CDR3aa: CASTRDSSYNSPLHF
CDR3nt: TGTGCCAGCACCCGGGACAGTAGCTATAATTCACCCCTCCACTTT
len: 15
d_gene: TRBD1
abundance: -
j_gene: TRBJ1-6
v_gene: TRBV6-4

CDR3aa: CASALVGPNYGYTF
CDR3nt: TGTGCCAGCGCTTTGGTGGGGCCTAACTATGGCTACACCTTC
len: 14
d_gene: -
abundance: -
j_gene: TRBJ1-2
v_gene: TRBV28

CDR3aa: CAISMDRGGNQPQHF
CDR3nt: TGTGCCATCAGTATGGACAGGGGTGGCAATCAGCCCCAGCATTTT
len: 15
d_gene: TRBD1
abundance: -
j_gene: TRBJ1-5
v_gene: TRBV10-3

CDR3aa: CASISPGQNYGYTF
CDR3nt: TGTGCCAGCATTTCCCCGGGACAAAACTATGGCTACACCTTC
len: 14
d_gene: -
abundance: -
j_gene: TRBJ1-2
v_gene: TRBV27

CDR3aa: CASSLSPQGAPDF
CDR3nt: TGTGCCAGCAGTTTATCCCCACAGGGGGCGCCGGACTTC
len: 13
d_gene: TRBD1
abundance: -
j_gene: TRBJ2-5
v_gene: TRBV27

CDR3aa: CASSPYAGEFPSEQYF
CDR3nt: TGTGCCAGCAGCCCTTATGCGGGGGAATTCCCGAGCGAGCAGTACTTC
len: 16
d_gene: TRBD2
abundance: -
j_gene: TRBJ2-7
v_gene: TRBV11-1

CDR3aa: CSVAGSNEKLFF
CDR3nt: TGCAGCGTTGCAGGGTCTAATGAAAAACTGTTTTTT
len: 12
d_gene: -
abundance: -
j_gene: TRBJ1-4
v_gene: TRBV29-1

CDR3aa: CASRAPGGRGYEQYF
CDR3nt: TGTGCCAGCAGAGCCCCAGGGGGCAGGGGGTACGAGCAGTACTTC
len: 15
d_gene: TRBD1
abundance: -
j_gene: TRBJ2-7
v_gene: TRBV6-1

CDR3aa: CASSKGTSGGVYNEQFF
CDR3nt: TGTGCCAGTAGTAAGGGGACTAGCGGGGGCGTATACAATGAGCAGTTCTTC
len: 17
d_gene: TRBD2
abundance: -
j_gene: TRBJ2-1
v_gene: TRBV19

CDR3aa: CASSGQGADTEAFF
CDR3nt: TGTGCCAGCAGCGGACAGGGGGCTGACACTGAAGCTTTCTTT
len: 14
d_gene: TRBD1
abundance: -
j_gene: TRBJ1-1
v_gene: TRBV5-5

CDR3aa: CASSLRLLAGGVSYEQYF
CDR3nt: TGTGCCAGCAGTTTACGATTGCTAGCGGGGGGAGTCTCCTACGAGCAGTACTTC
len: 18
d_gene: TRBD2
abundance: -
j_gene: TRBJ2-7
v_gene: TRBV27

CDR3aa: CASSMSSGGAGISDTQYF
CDR3nt: TGTGCCAGCAGCATGTCTAGCGGGGGGGCCGGTATCTCAGATACGCAGTATTTT
len: 18
d_gene: TRBD2
abundance: -
j_gene: TRBJ2-3
v_gene: TRBV5-4

CDR3aa: CAWKDRTGTYNSPLHF
CDR3nt: TGTGCCTGGAAGGATCGAACAGGCACCTATAATTCACCCCTCCACTTT
len: 16
d_gene: -
abundance: -
j_gene: TRBJ1-6
v_gene: TRBV30

CDR3aa: CASRPDREGAGELFF
CDR3nt: TGCGCCAGCAGGCCTGACAGGGAAGGAGCCGGGGAGCTGTTTTTT
len: 15
d_gene: TRBD1
abundance: few
j_gene: TRBJ2-2
v_gene: TRBV5-1

CDR3aa: CASSLAQGQGNQPQHF
CDR3nt: TGTGCCAGCAGCTTGGCCCAGGGACAGGGAAATCAGCCCCAGCATTTT
len: 16
d_gene: TRBD1
abundance: -
j_gene: TRBJ1-5
v_gene: TRBV5-6

CDR3aa: CATASSGTGVQPQHF
CDR3nt: TGTGCCACCGCGAGCAGCGGGACAGGGGTCCAGCCCCAGCATTTT
len: 15
d_gene: TRBD1
abundance: -
j_gene: TRBJ1-5
v_gene: TRBV15

CDR3aa: CASSSGETGNTIYF
CDR3nt: TGTGCCAGCAGCTCGGGTGAGACTGGAAACACCATATATTTT
len: 14
d_gene: -
abundance: -
j_gene: TRBJ1-3
v_gene: TRBV6-1

CDR3aa: CASSVEGGGATDTQYF
CDR3nt: TGTGCCAGCAGCGTAGAGGGCGGGGGGGCGACAGATACGCAGTATTTT
len: 16
d_gene: TRBD2
abundance: -
j_gene: TRBJ2-3
v_gene: TRBV9

CDR3aa: CASSQQGWMNTEAFF
CDR3nt: TGTGCCAGCAGCCAACAGGGTTGGATGAACACTGAAGCTTTCTTT
len: 15
d_gene: -
abundance: -
j_gene: TRBJ1-1
v_gene: TRBV3-1/TRBV3-2

CDR3aa: CASSLSTGGYEQYF
CDR3nt: TGTGCCAGCAGCTTATCGACAGGGGGATACGAGCAGTACTTC
len: 14
d_gene: TRBD1
abundance: -
j_gene: TRBJ2-7
v_gene: TRBV11-2

CDR3aa: CASSQGSRVSTDTQYF
CDR3nt: TGCGCCAGCAGTCAAGGATCACGGGTTAGCACAGATACGCAGTATTTT
len: 16
d_gene: -
abundance: -
j_gene: TRBJ2-3
v_gene: TRBV5-1

CDR3aa: CASSVQGATNEKLFF
CDR3nt: TGTGCCAGTAGTGTACAGGGTGCAACTAATGAAAAACTGTTTTTT
len: 15
d_gene: -
abundance: medium-sized
j_gene: TRBJ1-4
v_gene: TRBV19

CDR3aa: CASSLARGGVSGANVLTF
CDR3nt: TGTGCCAGCAGCTTAGCCCGGGGGGGAGTCTCTGGGGCCAACGTCCTGACTTTC
len: 18
d_gene: TRBD2
abundance: few
j_gene: TRBJ2-6
v_gene: TRBV11-2

CDR3aa: CASSPGGLAKNIQYF
CDR3nt: TGTGCCAGCAGCCCGGGGGGGCTAGCCAAAAACATTCAGTACTTC
len: 15
d_gene: TRBD2
abundance: -
j_gene: TRBJ2-4
v_gene: TRBV14

CDR3aa: CASSLVPPQGSTNEKLFF
CDR3nt: TGTGCCAGCAGCTTAGTGCCCCCCCAGGGTTCAACTAATGAAAAACTGTTTTTT
len: 18
d_gene: -
abundance: -
j_gene: TRBJ1-4
v_gene: TRBV7-8

CDR3aa: CASSFTGEGTDTQYF
CDR3nt: TGTGCCAGCAGTTTCACAGGGGAGGGCACAGATACGCAGTATTTT
len: 15
d_gene: -
abundance: -
j_gene: TRBJ2-3
v_gene: TRBV6-6